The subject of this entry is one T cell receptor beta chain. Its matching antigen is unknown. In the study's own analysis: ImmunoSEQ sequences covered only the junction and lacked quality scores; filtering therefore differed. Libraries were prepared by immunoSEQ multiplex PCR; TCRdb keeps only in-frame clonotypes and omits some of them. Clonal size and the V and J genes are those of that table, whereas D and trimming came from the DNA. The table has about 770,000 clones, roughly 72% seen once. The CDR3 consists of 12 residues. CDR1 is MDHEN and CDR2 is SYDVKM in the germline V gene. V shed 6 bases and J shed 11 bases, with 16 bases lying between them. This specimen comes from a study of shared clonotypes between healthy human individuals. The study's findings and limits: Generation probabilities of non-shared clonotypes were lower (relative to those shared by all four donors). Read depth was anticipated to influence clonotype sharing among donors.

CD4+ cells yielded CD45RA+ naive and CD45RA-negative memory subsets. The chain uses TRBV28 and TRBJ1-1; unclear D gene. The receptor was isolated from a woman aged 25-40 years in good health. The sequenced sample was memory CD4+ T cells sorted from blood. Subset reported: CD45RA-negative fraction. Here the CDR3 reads CASSRRSGYAFF. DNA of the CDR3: TGTGCCAGCAGCCGAAGGTCGGGATACGCTTTCTTT. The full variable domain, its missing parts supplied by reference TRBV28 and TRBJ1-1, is DVKVTQSSRYLVKRTGEKVFLECVQDMDHENMFWYRQDPGLGLRLIYFSYDVKMKEKGDIPEGYSVSREKKERFSLILESASTNQTSMYLCASSRRSGYAFFGQGTRLTVV.